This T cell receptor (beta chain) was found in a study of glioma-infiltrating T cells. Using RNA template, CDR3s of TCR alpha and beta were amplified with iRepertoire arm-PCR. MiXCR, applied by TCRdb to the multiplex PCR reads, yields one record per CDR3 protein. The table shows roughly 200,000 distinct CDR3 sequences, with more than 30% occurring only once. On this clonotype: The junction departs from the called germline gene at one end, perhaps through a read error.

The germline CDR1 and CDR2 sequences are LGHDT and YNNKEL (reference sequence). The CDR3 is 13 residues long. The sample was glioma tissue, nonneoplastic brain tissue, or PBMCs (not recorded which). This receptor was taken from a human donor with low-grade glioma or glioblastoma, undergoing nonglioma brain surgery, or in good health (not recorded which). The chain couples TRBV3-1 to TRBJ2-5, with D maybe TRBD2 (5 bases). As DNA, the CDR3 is TGTGCCAGCAGCTCGACCGCTTGGGAGACCCATTACTTC. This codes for CASSSTAWETHYF.